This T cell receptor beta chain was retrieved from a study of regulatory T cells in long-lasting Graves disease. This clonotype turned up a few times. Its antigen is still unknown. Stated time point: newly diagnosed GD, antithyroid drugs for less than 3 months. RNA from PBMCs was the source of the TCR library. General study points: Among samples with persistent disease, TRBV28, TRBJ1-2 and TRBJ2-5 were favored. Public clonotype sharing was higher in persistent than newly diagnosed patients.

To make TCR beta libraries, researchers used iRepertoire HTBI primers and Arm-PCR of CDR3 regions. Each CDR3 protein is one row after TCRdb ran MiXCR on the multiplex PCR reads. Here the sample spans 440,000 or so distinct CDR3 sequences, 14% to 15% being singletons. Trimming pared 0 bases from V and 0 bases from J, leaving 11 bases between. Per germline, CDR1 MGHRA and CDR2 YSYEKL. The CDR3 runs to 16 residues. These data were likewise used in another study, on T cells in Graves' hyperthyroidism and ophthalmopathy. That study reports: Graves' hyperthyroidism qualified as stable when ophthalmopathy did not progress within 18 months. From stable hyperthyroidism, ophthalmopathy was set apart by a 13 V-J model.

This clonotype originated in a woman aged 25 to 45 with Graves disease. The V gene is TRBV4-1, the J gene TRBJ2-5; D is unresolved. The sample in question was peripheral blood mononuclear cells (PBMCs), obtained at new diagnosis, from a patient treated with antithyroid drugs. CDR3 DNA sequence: TGCGCCAGCAGCCAAGATCATTCCGGGTACCAAGAGACCCAGTACTTC. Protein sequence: CASSQDHSGYQETQYF.